Listed below are T cell receptor beta chains from one sample, sequenced in a study of blood T cell repertoires in COVID-19. The data were produced by immunoSEQ multiplex PCR, yet TCRdb's version contains in-frame clones alone and is incomplete. The data show approximately 200,000 clones, around 87% seen once. The sample was PBMCs or T cells enriched from blood (not recorded which). Source of these receptors: a man between 25 and 39 years old in a cohort exposed to, infected with or recovered from COVID-19 (not recorded which). Each CDR3 is given with its conserved first and last residue. A D gene is named only where the DNA matches it firmly.

v_call	j_call	d_call	cdr3_nt	cdr3_aa
TRBV28	TRBJ1-3	NA	TGTGCCAGCAGGACAAGCCCCGGAAACACCATATATTTT	CASRTSPGNTIYF
TRBV29-1	TRBJ1-4	NA	TGCAGCGCTAGAGGGGGTAATGAAAAACTGTTTTTT	CSARGGNEKLFF
TRBV28	TRBJ2-7	NA	TGTGCCAGCGAGCAGGGTCTCGAGCAGTACTTC	CASEQGLEQYF
TRBV25-1	TRBJ2-1	NA	TGTGCCAGCAGTGAACCCGCCTACAGGGGGGGGACCGCCAATGAGCAGTTCTTC	CASSEPAYRGGTANEQFF
TRBV3-1/TRBV3-2	TRBJ2-3	TRBD2	TGTGCCAGCAGCCAAGATTTTTATGCGTTAGCGGGAGGAACAGATACGCAGTATTTT	CASSQDFYALAGGTDTQYF
TRBV5-6	TRBJ1-5	TRBD1	TGTGCCAGCAGCTTGAGGACAGGAACGGATAGCAATCAGCCCCAGCATTTT	CASSLRTGTDSNQPQHF
TRBV19	TRBJ1-2	TRBD1	TGTGCCACCAAGACAGGGTATGACGGCTACACCTTC	CATKTGYDGYTF
TRBV6-1	TRBJ2-7	TRBD2	TGTGCCAGCAGAGAACGCGAGCGGGATTACCGCTACGAGCAGTACTTC	CASRERERDYRYEQYF
TRBV5-1	TRBJ1-2	NA	TGCGCCAGCAGCCCCGGGACCCACTTGGGACTTGGCTACACCTTC	CASSPGTHLGLGYTF
TRBV28	TRBJ1-6	TRBD1	TGTGCCAGCAGTACCCCCCGGACAGGGGAGGATAATTCACCCCTCCACTTT	CASSTPRTGEDNSPLHF
TRBV5-6	TRBJ1-2	NA	TGTGCCAGTACCAGGGTAAACTATGGCTACACCTTC	CASTRVNYGYTF
TRBV19	TRBJ1-4	NA	TGTGCCAGTAGTATAATCGCGGGACGGCCTAATGAAAAACTGTTTTTT	CASSIIAGRPNEKLFF
TRBV19	TRBJ2-3	TRBD2	TGTGCCAGTAGTATCCGCGGGAAGCGGGAGGCGCAGTATTTT	CASSIRGKREAQYF
TRBV15	TRBJ2-3	NA	TGTGCCACCAGCAGAGAGGATACAGGGCCCGCAGATACGCAGTATTTT	CATSREDTGPADTQYF
TRBV28	TRBJ1-2	NA	TGTGCCAGCAGTTTAGGCAGGGAAGGTCGCGGCTACACCTTC	CASSLGREGRGYTF
TRBV4-1	TRBJ2-7	TRBD1	TGCGCCAGCAGCCGCCTAGGGGGCCACAGGGGGTCATACGAGCAGTACTTC	CASSRLGGHRGSYEQYF
TRBV27	TRBJ2-3	NA	TGTGCCAGCAGTCTCCGGAGCACAGATACGCAGTATTTT	CASSLRSTDTQYF
TRBV14	TRBJ2-3	NA	TGTGCCAGCAGCCAAGGGATGGGCTATACGCAGTATTTT	CASSQGMGYTQYF
TRBV11-2	TRBJ2-3	NA	TGTGCCAGCAGCCCCAGGGGGGAGAGGGGCGGGGATACGCAGTATTTT	CASSPRGERGGDTQYF
TRBV20-1	TRBJ1-2	TRBD1	TGCATCGGGACAGACCTCTATGGCTACACCTTC	CIGTDLYGYTF
TRBV25-1	TRBJ2-7	TRBD2	TGTGCCAGCAGTTGGACTAGCGGGGGCTACGAGCAGTACTTC	CASSWTSGGYEQYF
TRBV28	TRBJ2-4	NA	TGTGCCAGCAGTTTTGTGGACAAAGCCAAAAACATTCAGTACTTC	CASSFVDKAKNIQYF
TRBV5-6	TRBJ2-3	NA	TGTGCCAGCAGCGGCGCCCGGGGGGATACGCAGTATTTT	CASSGARGDTQYF
TRBV6-5	TRBJ2-2	TRBD1	TGTGCCAGCAGTACAGGGGGCACCGGGGAGCTGTTTTTT	CASSTGGTGELFF